This T cell receptor beta chain was documented in a study of intratumoral heterogeneity in liver cancer. On the study more broadly: Most patients were male, with a median age of roughly 66 years.

Profiled with immunoSEQ multiplex PCR; TCRdb holds only in-frame clones, not every one. The sample records around 6,200 clones, approximately 70% being singletons. This CDR3 has 16 amino acids. Per the germline V gene, CDR1 is KGHDR and CDR2 is SFDVKD. The ends lost 4 bases at V and 2 bases at J; junction bases unmatched: 6. Each tumour sample represents a distinct, spatially separated region of the hepatocellular carcinoma nodule. The chain has TRBV24-1 and TRBJ2-1, with 8 bases identical to TRBD2. This clonotype was obtained from a woman in her seventies with hepatocellular carcinoma. The material was tumor tissue, obtained before any cancer treatment. The CDR3 DNA reads as TGTGCCACCAGTGACGTTAGCGGGGCGGCCTACAATGAGCAGTTCTTC. As protein: CATSDVSGAAYNEQFF.